The 12 T cell receptor beta chains given below trace back to one sample, sequenced in a study of blood T cell repertoires in COVID-19. Some clones are missing from TCRdb's copy, which holds only in-frame ones; the method was immunoSEQ multiplex PCR. The data show about 130,000 clones, with about 89% seen just once and 3% to 4% held by the top ten. Sequencing input: peripheral blood. These receptors were obtained from a woman aged 55-69 years with acute or convalescent COVID-19.

The rearrangement uses TRBV2 and TRBJ1-5; 8 positions agree with TRBD1. The CDR3 runs to 15 residues. V dropped 6 bases and J dropped 7; count of bases not matched to a gene: 11. CDR1 SNHLY and CDR2 FYNNEI come from the germline V gene. The chain's CDR3 is CASSVKTGVEQPQHF. The CDR3 nucleotides read TGTGCCAGCAGCGTCAAGACAGGGGTGGAACAGCCCCAGCATTTT.

This clone was counted between two and nine times. V gene TRBV5-4 combines with J gene TRBJ2-1; perhaps TRBD2 as D (8 bases). This CDR3 contains 17 residues. Germline V gives CDR1 SGHNT, CDR2 YYREEE (reference sequence). V was trimmed by 5 bases and J by 10 bases, leaving 28 bases between them. CDR3 region: CASSPGGSGATIEEQFF. CDR3 in DNA: TGTGCCAGCAGTCCAGGGGGTAGCGGGGCCACAATAGAAGAGCAGTTCTTC.

The V call is TRBV2, the J call TRBJ1-5; a possible D gene is TRBD1 (6 bases). Trimming removed 7 bases at V and 6 bases at J, with 19 bases between. This CDR3 is 15 amino acids long. Germline CDR1 and CDR2: SNHLY and FYNNEI. This CDR3 is CASTQHRGGSQPQHF. As DNA, the CDR3 is TGTGCCAGCACCCAACATCGAGGGGGTAGTCAGCCCCAGCATTTT. The full variable domain, completed using reference TRBV2 and TRBJ1-5, is EPEVTQTPSHQVTQMGQEVILRCVPISNHLYFYWYRQILGQKVEFLVSFYNNEISEKSEIFDDQFSVERPDGSNFTLKIRSTKLEDSAMYFCASTQHRGGSQPQHFGDGTRLSIL.

This chain links TRBV7-9 with TRBJ1-5, with D possibly TRBD1 on 5 matching bases. Looked up from germline, CDR1 is SEHNR and CDR2 is FQNEAQ (reference sequence). This CDR3 region has 16 residues. The V end lost 8 bases, the J end lost 0 bases, and 17 bases lay between the germline ends. CDR3: CASDRGSSNSNQPQHF. CDR3 nucleotide sequence: TGTGCCAGCGACCGGGGGAGTTCCAATAGCAATCAGCCCCAGCATTTT. The complete variable domain, with remaining parts taken from reference TRBV7-9 and TRBJ1-5, reads DTGVSQNPRHKITKRGQNVTFRCDPISEHNRLYWYRQTLGQGPEFLTYFQNEAQLEKSRLLSDRFSAERPKGSFSTLEIQRTEQGDSAMYLCASDRGSSNSNQPQHFGDGTRLSIL.

CDR3 sequence (DNA): TGTGCCAGCAGCCCGTCGAGAGAGCAGTTCTTC. It specifies CASSPSREQFF. The rearrangement joins TRBV7-8 to TRBJ2-1; D unclear. Germline V gene sequence: CDR1 SGHVS, CDR2 FQNEAQ. V was clipped by 5 bases and J by 10 bases, with 9 bases between them. The CDR3 totals 11 residues.

The chain has TRBV5-1 and TRBJ1-2, with TRBD1 as a possible D gene (5 bases). Germline V gene data show CDR1 as SGHRS and CDR2 as YFSETQ. The CDR3 spans 15 residues. Trimming cost V 0 bases and J 0 bases, with 9 bases left between them. Here the CDR3 DNA reads TGCGCCAGCAGCTTGGGTACAGGTTCTAACTATGGCTACACCTTC. Its protein is CASSLGTGSNYGYTF.

CDR3 sequence reads: CATSRDQVSTDTQYF. CDR3 DNA sequence: TGTGCCACCAGCAGAGATCAGGTCAGCACAGATACGCAGTATTTT. V usage is TRBV15 and J usage is TRBJ2-3, with no clear D. The CDR3 has 15 amino acids. Trimming took off 0 bases at V and 0 bases at J, with 7 bases between the two ends. Germline V gives CDR1 LNHNV, CDR2 YYDKDF (reference sequence). Based on the CDR3 plus reference TRBV15 and TRBJ2-3, the full variable domain is DAMVIQNPRYQVTQFGKPVTLSCSQTLNHNVMYWYQQKSSQAPKLLFHYYDKDFNNEADTPDNFQSRRPNTSFCFLDIRSPGLGDTAMYLCATSRDQVSTDTQYFGPGTRLTVL.

This rearrangement joins TRBV19 to TRBJ1-5, with TRBD1 identical over 8 bases. Germline V gene sequence: CDR1 LNHDA, CDR2 SQIVND (reference sequence). J lost 7 bases, V lost 9 bases, and 14 bases had no gene match. The CDR3 is 15 amino acids. DNA for the CDR3: TGTGCCAGCACTCTCTTCGGACAGGGCGAGCAGCCCCAGCATTTT. It encodes CASTLFGQGEQPQHF.

The rearrangement links TRBV19 to TRBJ2-7; possible D gene TRBD1, 6 bases. Trimming cost V 4 bases and J 3 bases, with 10 bases left between them. The CDR3 contains 13 residues. CDR1 is LNHDA, CDR2 SQIVND, per germline (reference sequence). The CDR3 spells CASSTWDNYEQYF. As DNA, the CDR3 is TGTGCCAGTAGTACCTGGGACAACTACGAGCAGTACTTC.

This clone was picked up a small number of times. The chain uses TRBV2 and TRBJ2-3, with D unclear. Trimming removed 4 bases at V and 5 bases at J, with 7 bases between. The V gene's germline CDR1 is SNHLY and CDR2 FYNNEI. This CDR3 is 12 amino acids long. Written as DNA, the CDR3 is TGTGCCAGCAGTGCCCACTTAGATACGCAGTATTTT. This gives the protein CASSAHLDTQYF.

The genes are TRBV29-1 and TRBJ2-1, with 8 bases matching TRBD1. CDR1 and CDR2 (germline): SQVTM, ANQGSEA. This CDR3 region has 13 residues. The trim removed 8 bases at V and 2 bases at J, leaving 5 bases unmatched. The CDR3 region has the DNA TGCAGCTCCAAGACAGGGGCCTACAATGAGCAGTTCTTC. Its protein product is CSSKTGAYNEQFF.

The chain carries TRBV3-1 (or the pseudogene TRBV3-2) and TRBJ1-2; D gene ambiguous. CDR1 is LGHDT, CDR2 YNNKEL, per germline (reference sequence). Between the trimmed V and J ends, which lost 1 base and 7 bases, there was a span of 7 bases. The CDR3 is 12 amino acids. CDR3: CASSQGPSGYTF. As DNA, the CDR3 is TGTGCCAGCAGCCAAGGTCCTTCTGGCTACACCTTC.